The present entry profiles one T cell receptor (beta chain) with its context. Researchers used genomic DNA as the template to profile TCR beta VDJ and CDR3. A single record per CDR3 protein comes from TCRdb applying MiXCR to the reads. The sample records 200,000 to 250,000 distinct CDR3 sequences, approximately 35% being singletons. This record belongs to a study of CD8+CD57+ T cells in acquired aplastic anemia. Germline V gene data show CDR1 as ENHRY and CDR2 as SYGVKD. Trimming cost V 6 bases and J 8 bases; bases outside gene matches: 5. The CDR3 extends over 12 amino acids. Specimen: sorted CD4+, CD8+, or CD8+CD57+ T cells (not recorded which) from PBMCs. This chain links TRBV10-3 with TRBJ2-7; 9 bases agree with TRBD1. This receptor was taken from a human donor in good health, serving as a control. The chain's CDR3 is CAISPGQGQQYF. The CDR3 region has the DNA TGTGCCATCAGCCCGGGACAGGGACAGCAGTACTTC.